This entry describes one T cell receptor beta chain. Antigen: not known. Profiled with immunoSEQ multiplex PCR; TCRdb holds only in-frame clones, not every one. This sample has about 21,000 clones, with 75% to 95% found just once. This entry is derived from a study of monozygotic twins with cystic fibrosis. Turning to the study itself: With roughly 16 PCR cycles, barcoded libraries came from around 3 micrograms of fragmented DNA. Overall study results and limits: The repertoire was suggested to be naive-dominated, clonality median roughly 0.0091. In this small cohort, shared CDR3 numbers showed no association with age, concordance or disease severity.

CDR1 is SQVTM, CDR2 ANQGSEA, per germline. The CDR3 contains 12 residues. Trimming took 7 bases from V and 1 from J, leaving 10 bases between them. The genes are TRBV29-1 and TRBJ2-5; no definite D call. This clonotype was obtained from a girl between 2 and 10 years old with cystic fibrosis. The sequencing input was blood. In DNA, the CDR3 is TGCAGCGGCCTCCCGAGCCAAGAGACCCAGTACTTC. Translation: CSGLPSQETQYF.